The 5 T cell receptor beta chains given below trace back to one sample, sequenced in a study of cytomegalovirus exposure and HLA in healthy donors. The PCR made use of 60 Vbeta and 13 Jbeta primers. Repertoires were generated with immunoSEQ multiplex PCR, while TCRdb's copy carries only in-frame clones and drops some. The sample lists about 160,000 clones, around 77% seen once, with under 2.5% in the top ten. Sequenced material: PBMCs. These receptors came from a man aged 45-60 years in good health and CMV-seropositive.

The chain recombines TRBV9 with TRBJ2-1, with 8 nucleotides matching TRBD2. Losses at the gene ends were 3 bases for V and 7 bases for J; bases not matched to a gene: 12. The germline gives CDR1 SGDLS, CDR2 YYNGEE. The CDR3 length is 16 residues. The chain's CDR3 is CASSATGGLVGNEQFF. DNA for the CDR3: TGTGCCAGCAGCGCGACGGGGGGACTAGTAGGTAATGAGCAGTTCTTC.

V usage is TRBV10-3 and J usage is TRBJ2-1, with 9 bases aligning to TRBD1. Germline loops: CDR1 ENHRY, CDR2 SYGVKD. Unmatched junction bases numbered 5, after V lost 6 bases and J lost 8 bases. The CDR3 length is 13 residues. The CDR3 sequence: CAISEGQGHEQFF. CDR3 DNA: TGTGCCATCAGCGAGGGACAGGGACATGAGCAGTTCTTC.

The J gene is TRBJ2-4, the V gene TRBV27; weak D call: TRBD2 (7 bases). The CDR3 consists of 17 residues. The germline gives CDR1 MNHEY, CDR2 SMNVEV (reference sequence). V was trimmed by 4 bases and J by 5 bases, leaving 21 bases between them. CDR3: CASSYTHGGARENIQYF. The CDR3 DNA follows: TGTGCCAGCAGTTATACCCATGGGGGGGCCCGAGAAAACATTCAGTACTTC.

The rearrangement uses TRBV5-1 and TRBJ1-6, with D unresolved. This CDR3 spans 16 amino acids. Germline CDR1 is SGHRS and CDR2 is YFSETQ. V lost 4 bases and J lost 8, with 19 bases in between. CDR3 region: CASSLALGRGDSPLHF. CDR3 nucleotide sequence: TGCGCCAGCAGCCTCGCTCTCGGCCGCGGGGATTCACCCCTCCACTTT. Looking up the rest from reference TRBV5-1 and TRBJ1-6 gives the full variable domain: KAGVTQTPRYLIKTRGQQVTLSCSPISGHRSVSWYQQTPGQGLQFLFEYFSETQRNKGNFPGRFSGRQFSNSRSEMNVSTLELGDSALYLCASSLALGRGDSPLHFGNGTRLTVT.

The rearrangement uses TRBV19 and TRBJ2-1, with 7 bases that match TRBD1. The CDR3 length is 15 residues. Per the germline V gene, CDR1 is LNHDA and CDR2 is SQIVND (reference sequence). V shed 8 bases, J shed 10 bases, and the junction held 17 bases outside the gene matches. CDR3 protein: CASATSSQHRGEQFF. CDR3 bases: TGTGCCAGTGCGACCAGCTCCCAACACAGGGGCGAGCAGTTCTTC.